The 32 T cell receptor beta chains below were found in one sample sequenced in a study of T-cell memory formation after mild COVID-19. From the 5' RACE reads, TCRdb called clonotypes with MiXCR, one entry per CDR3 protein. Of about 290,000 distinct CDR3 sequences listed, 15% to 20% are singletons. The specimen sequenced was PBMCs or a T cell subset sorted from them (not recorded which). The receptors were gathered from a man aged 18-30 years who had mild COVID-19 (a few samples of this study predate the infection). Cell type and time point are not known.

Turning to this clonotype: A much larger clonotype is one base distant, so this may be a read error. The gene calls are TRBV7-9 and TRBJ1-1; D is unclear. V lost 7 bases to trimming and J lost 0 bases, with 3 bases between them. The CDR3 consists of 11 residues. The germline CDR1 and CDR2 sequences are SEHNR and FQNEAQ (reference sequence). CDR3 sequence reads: CASTLNTEAFF. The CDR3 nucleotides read TGTGCCAGCACCTTGAACACTGAAGCTTTCTTT.

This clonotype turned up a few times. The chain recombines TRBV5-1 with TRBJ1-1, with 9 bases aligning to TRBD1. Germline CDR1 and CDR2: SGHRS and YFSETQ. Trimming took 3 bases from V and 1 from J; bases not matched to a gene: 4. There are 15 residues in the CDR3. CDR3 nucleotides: TGCGCCAGCAGCTGGCGGGGACAGGGGAACACTGAAGCTTTCTTT. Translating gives CASSWRGQGNTEAFF.

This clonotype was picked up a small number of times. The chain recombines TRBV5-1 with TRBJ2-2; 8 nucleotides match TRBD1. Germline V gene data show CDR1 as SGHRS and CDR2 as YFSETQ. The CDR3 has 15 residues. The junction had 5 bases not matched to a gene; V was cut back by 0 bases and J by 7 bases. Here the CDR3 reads CASSLARGRDGELFF. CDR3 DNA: TGCGCCAGCAGCTTGGCCAGGGGGCGCGACGGGGAGCTGTTTTTT. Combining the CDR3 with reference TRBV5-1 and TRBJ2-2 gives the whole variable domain KAGVTQTPRYLIKTRGQQVTLSCSPISGHRSVSWYQQTPGQGLQFLFEYFSETQRNKGNFPGRFSGRQFSNSRSEMNVSTLELGDSALYLCASSLARGRDGELFFGEGSRLTVL.

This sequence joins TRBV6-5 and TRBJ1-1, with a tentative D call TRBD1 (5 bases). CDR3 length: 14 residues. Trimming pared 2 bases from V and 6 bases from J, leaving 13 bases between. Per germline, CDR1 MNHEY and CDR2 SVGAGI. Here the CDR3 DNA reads TGTGCCAGCAGTTACGGGGGTCGGGGTCCTGAAGCTTTCTTT. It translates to CASSYGGRGPEAFF.

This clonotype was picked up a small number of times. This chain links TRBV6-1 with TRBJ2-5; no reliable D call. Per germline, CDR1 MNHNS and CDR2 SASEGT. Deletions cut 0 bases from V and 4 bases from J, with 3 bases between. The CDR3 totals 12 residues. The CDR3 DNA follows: TGTGCCAGCAGTGAAGCTTTAGAGACCCAGTACTTC. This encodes CASSEALETQYF.

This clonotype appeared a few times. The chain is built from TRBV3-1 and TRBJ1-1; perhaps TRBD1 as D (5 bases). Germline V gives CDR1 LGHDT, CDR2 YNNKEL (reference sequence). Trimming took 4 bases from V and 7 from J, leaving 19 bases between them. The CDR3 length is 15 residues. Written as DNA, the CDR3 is TGTGCCAGCAGCCTCAATGAGGGGCACGGCCGTGAAGCTTTCTTT. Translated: CASSLNEGHGREAFF.

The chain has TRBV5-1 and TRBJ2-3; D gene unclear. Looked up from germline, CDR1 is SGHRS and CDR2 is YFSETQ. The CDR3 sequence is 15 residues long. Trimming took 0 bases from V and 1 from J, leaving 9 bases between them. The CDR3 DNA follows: TGCGCCAGCAGCTTGGTGGGATTAGGCACAGATACGCAGTATTTT. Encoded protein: CASSLVGLGTDTQYF.

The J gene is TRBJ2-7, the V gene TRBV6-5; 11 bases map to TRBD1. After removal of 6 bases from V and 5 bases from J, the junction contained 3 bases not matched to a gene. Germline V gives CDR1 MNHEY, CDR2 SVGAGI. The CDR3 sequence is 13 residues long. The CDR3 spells CASRRDRGNEQYF. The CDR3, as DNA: TGTGCCAGCAGACGGGACAGGGGGAACGAGCAGTACTTC.

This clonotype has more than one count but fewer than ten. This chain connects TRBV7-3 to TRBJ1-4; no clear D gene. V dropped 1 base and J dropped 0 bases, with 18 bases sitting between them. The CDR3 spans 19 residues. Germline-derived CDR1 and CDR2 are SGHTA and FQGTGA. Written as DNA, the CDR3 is TGTGCCAGCAGCTTAATTTCCCCGGGTCTCATTCCAACTAATGAAAAACTGTTTTTT. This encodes CASSLISPGLIPTNEKLFF.

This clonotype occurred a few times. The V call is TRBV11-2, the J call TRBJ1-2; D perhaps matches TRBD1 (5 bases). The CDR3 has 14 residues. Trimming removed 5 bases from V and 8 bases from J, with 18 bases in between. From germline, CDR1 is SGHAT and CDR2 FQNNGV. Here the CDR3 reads CASSPPGGFEGYTF. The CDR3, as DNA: TGTGCCAGCAGCCCCCCCGGGGGATTCGAGGGCTACACCTTC.

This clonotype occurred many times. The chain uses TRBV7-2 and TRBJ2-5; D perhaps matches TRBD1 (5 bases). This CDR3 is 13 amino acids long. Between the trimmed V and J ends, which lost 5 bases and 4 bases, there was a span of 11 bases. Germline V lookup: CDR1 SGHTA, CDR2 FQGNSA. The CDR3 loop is CASSPGYSETQYF. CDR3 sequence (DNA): TGTGCCAGCAGCCCAGGGTATTCAGAGACCCAGTACTTC.

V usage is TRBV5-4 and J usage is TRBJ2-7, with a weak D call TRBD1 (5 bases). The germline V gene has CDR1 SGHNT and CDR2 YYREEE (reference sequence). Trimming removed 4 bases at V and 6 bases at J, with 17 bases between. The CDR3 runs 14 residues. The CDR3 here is CASSGGASGPEQYF. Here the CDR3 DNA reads TGTGCCAGCAGCGGTGGGGCATCAGGTCCCGAGCAGTACTTC. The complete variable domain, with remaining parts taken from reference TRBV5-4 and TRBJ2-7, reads ETGVTQSPTHLIKTRGQQVTLRCSSQSGHNTVSWYQQALGQGPQFIFQYYREEENGRGNFPPRFSGLQFPNYSSELNVNALELDDSALYLCASSGGASGPEQYFGPGTRLTVT.

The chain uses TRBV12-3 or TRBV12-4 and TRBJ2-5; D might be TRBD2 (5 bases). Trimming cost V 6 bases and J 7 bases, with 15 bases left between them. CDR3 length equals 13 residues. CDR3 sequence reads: CASSHGLIRTQYF. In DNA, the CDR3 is TGTGCCAGCAGCCATGGACTCATACGGACCCAGTACTTC.

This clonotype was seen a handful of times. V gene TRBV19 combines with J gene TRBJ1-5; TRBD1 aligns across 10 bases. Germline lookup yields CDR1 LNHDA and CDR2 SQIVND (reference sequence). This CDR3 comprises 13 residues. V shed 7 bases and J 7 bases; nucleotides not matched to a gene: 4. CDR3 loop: CASNWDRGQPQHF. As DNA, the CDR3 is TGTGCCAGTAATTGGGACAGGGGACAGCCCCAGCATTTT. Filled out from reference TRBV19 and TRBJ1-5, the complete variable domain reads DGGITQSPKYLFRKEGQNVTLSCEQNLNHDAMYWYRQDPGQGLRLIYYSQIVNDFQKGDIAEGYSVSREKKESFPLTVTSAQKNPTAFYLCASNWDRGQPQHFGDGTRLSIL.

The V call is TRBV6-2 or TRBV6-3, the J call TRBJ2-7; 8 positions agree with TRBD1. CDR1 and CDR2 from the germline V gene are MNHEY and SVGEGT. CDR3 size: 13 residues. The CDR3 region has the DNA TGTGCCAGCAGGTACTCAGGGGGCGACGAGCAGTACGTC. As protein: CASRYSGGDEQYV.

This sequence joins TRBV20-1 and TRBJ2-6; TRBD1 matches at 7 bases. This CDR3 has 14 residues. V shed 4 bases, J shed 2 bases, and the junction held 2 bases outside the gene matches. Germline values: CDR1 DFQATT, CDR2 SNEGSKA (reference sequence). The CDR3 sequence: CSAKTGTGANVLTF. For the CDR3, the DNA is TGCAGTGCTAAGACAGGGACTGGGGCCAACGTCCTGACTTTC.

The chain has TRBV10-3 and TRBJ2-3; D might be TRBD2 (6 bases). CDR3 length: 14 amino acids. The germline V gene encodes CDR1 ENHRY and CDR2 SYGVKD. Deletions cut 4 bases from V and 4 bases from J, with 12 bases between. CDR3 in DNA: TGTGCCATCAGTGCCACGACTAGTTCAGATACGCAGTATTTT. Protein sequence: CAISATTSSDTQYF.

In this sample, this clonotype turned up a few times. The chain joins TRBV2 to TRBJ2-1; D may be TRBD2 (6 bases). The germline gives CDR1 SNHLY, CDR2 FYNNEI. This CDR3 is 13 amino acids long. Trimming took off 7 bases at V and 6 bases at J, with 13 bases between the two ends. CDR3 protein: CASTLAGSNEQFF. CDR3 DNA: TGTGCCAGCACGCTGGCGGGGTCCAATGAGCAGTTCTTC.

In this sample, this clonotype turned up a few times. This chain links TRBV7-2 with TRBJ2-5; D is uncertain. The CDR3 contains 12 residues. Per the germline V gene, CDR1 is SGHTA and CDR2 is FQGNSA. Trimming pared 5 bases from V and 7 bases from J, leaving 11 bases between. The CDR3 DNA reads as TGTGCCAGCAGCCCGAGATCGGGGACCCAGTACTTC. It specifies CASSPRSGTQYF.

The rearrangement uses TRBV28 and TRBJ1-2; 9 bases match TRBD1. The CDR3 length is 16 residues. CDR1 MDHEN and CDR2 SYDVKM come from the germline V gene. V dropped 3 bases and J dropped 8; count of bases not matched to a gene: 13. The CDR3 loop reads CASSLGQGVSSRGYTF. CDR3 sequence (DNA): TGTGCCAGCAGTTTGGGACAGGGAGTTTCTTCGAGAGGCTACACCTTC.

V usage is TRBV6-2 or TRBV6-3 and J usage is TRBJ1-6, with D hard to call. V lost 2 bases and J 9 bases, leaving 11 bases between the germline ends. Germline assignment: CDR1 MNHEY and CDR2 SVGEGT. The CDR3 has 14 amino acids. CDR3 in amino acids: CASSYRFSGSPLHF. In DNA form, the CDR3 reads TGTGCCAGCAGTTACCGGTTCTCCGGTTCACCCCTCCACTTT.

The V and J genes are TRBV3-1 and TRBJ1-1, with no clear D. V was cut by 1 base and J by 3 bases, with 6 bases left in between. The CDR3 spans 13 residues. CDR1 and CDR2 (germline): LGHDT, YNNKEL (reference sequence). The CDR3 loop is CASSQVPDTEAFF. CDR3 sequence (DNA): TGTGCCAGCAGCCAAGTCCCAGACACTGAAGCTTTCTTT.

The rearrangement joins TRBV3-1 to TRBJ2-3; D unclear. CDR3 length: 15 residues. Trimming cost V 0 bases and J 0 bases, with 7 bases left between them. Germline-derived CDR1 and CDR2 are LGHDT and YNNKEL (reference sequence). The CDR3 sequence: CASSQESPSTDTQYF. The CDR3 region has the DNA TGTGCCAGCAGCCAAGAGTCCCCTAGCACAGATACGCAGTATTTT.

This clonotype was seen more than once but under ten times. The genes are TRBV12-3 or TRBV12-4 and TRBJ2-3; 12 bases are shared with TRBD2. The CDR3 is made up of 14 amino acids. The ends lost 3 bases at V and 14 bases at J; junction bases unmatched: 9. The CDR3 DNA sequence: TGTGCCAGCAGTTTCTCTAGCGGGGGGGTCAGCCGGTATTTT. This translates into CASSFSSGGVSRYF.

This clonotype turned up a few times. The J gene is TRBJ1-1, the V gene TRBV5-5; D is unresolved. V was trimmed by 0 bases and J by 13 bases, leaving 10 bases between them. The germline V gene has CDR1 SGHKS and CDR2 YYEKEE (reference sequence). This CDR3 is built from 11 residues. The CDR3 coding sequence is TGTGCCAGCAGCTTGGAAACGGTCGGTTTCTTT. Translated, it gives CASSLETVGFF. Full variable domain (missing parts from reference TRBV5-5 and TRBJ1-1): DAGVTQSPTHLIKTRGQQVTLRCSPISGHKSVSWYQQVLGQGPQFIFQYYEKEERGRGNFPDRFSARQFPNYSSELNVNALLLGDSALYLCASSLETVGFFGQGTRLTVV.

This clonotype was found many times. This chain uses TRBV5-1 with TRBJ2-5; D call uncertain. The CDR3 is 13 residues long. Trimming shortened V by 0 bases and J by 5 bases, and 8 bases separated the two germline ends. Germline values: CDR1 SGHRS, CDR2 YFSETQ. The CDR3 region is CASSLVGYETQYF. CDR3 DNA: TGCGCCAGCAGCTTGGTAGGGTATGAGACCCAGTACTTC.

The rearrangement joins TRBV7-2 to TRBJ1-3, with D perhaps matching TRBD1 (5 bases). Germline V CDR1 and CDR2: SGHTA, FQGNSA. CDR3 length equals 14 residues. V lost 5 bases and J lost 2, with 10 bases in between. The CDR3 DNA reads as TGTGCCAGCAGCAGACCGGGACCTGGAAACACCATATATTTT. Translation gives CASSRPGPGNTIYF.

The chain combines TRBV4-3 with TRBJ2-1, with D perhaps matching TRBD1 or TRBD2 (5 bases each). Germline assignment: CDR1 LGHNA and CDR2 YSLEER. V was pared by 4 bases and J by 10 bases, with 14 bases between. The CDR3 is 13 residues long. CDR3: CASSPGPWREQFF. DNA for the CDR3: TGCGCCAGCAGCCCGGGACCCTGGAGGGAGCAGTTCTTC.

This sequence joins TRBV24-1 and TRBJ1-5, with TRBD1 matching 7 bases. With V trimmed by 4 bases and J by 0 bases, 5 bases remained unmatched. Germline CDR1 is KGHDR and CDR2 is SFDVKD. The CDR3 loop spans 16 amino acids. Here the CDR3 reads CATSEGTAHSNQPQHF. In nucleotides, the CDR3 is TGTGCCACCAGTGAGGGGACAGCTCATAGCAATCAGCCCCAGCATTTT.

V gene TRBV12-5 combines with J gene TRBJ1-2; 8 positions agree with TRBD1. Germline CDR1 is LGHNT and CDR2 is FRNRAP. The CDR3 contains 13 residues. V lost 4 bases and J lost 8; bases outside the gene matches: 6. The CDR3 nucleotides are TGTGCTAGTGGTTCATTCGGGACAGGCGGCTACACCTTC. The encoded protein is CASGSFGTGGYTF.

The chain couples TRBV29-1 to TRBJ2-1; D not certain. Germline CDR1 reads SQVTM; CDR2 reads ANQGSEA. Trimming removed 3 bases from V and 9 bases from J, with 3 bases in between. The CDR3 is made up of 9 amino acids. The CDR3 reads CSVDGEQFF. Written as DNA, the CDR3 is TGCAGCGTTGACGGTGAGCAGTTCTTC.

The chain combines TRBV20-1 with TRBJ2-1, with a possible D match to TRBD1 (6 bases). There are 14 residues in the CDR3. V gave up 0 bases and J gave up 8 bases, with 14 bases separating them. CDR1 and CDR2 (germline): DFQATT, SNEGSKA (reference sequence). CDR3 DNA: TGCAGTGCTAGAGATTTAAGGGGGACGCATGAGCAGTTCTTC. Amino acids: CSARDLRGTHEQFF.